Here is one T cell receptor (beta chain) with its context. Its antigen is unidentified. CDR1 is SEHNR and CDR2 is FQNEAQ in the germline V gene (reference sequence). With 5 bases removed from V and 0 bases from J, the gap between germline ends came to 11 bases. The CDR3 covers 15 residues. In the PCR, 60 Vbeta and 13 Jbeta primers were used. Sequencing was performed with immunoSEQ multiplex PCR; in TCRdb, only in-frame clones are kept and a portion is missing. The sample yields roughly 89,000 clones, more than 70% seen once. This specimen comes from a study of cytomegalovirus exposure and HLA in healthy donors. Study results and caveats: According to a later analysis, most TCR beta chains associated with CMV appeared HLA-restricted.

Sequencing was done on a sample of PBMCs. This TCR was recovered from a man between 18 and 29 years old in good health and CMV-seronegative. The chain links TRBV7-9 to TRBJ2-4; D might be TRBD1 (6 bases). The CDR3 nucleotides are TGTGCCAGCAGCCGGTCACAGGGAGCCAAAAACATTCAGTACTTC. It is translated as CASSRSQGAKNIQYF.